This TCR beta chain came from a study of response to subunit inactivated influenza vaccine (dated by TCRdb to 2017 to 2018). For context, the study as a whole: Deep quantitative profiling of the T cell receptor repertoire was used in the study to follow responses to a trivalent subunit inactivated influenza vaccine. What the research found in general, with its limitations: The authors suggested that each seasonal influenza vaccination may recruit only a limited number of new T cells.

This clonotype was detected a few times. Its antigen has not been determined. No much larger clonotype is one base removed from it; base qualities were not supplied. Trimming takes 4 bases from V and 3 bases from J, and the germline ends sit 15 bases apart. From its cysteine to its phenylalanine, the CDR3 spans 15 amino acids. CDR3 DNA is the only sequence kept; it has 45 bases, read in frame from the first base. CDR1 and CDR2, per the germline V gene, are SGDLS and YYNGEE. The library relied on RT-PCR. Sequencing instrument: Illumina HiSeq 2500. In-frame beta chains were kept once TCRdb had trimmed the public reads at Q25 with fastp and called clones with MiXCR. Merged by CDR3 protein, the rows form single entries marked with the most common genes and DNA. This sample is represented by hundreds of thousands of distinct CDR3 sequences; 7.6% of them were singletons. The ten top clones hold 10% to 15% of the sample.

This receptor was identified in a man aged 50 to 69 who received an inactivated influenza vaccine. Donor details come from another sample of the same person, matched by shared clones. Here the chain combines TRBV9 and TRBJ2-3; TRBD1 is a weak D gene call, 6 bases matching. Sample: PBMCs from blood, taken approximately 25 months after vaccination. In nucleotides, the sequence is TGTGCCAGCAGCTTCCGACAGGAAGTAACAGATACGCAGTATTTT. Its amino acids are CASSFRQEVTDTQYF.